Below are 29 T cell receptor beta chains sequenced from a single sample in a study of blood T cell repertoires in COVID-19. Produced via immunoSEQ multiplex PCR; TCRdb's table is partial and in-frame only. The sample holds 400,000 to 450,000 clones, approximately 91% seen once. Sequences were obtained from peripheral blood. The source is a woman between 35 and 50 years old with COVID-19, enrolled during active disease.

A few counts support this clone. DNA for the CDR3: TGTGCCAGCAGTTTATCAGGGGGAACTGGCGAGCAGTACTTC. It is translated as CASSLSGGTGEQYF. The J gene is TRBJ2-7, the V gene TRBV28; 7 bases line up with TRBD1. Germline CDR1 reads MDHEN; CDR2 reads SYDVKM. Germline trimming cut 1 base from V and 6 bases from J; bases unmatched to any gene: 6. The CDR3 length is 14 residues.

A single count supports this clone. The chain combines TRBV9 with TRBJ2-7; TRBD2 matches 9 bases. The J segment lost 7 bases and the V segment lost 3 bases, leaving 11 bases of the junction unmatched. This CDR3 spans 15 amino acids. Per the germline V gene, CDR1 is SGDLS and CDR2 is YYNGEE. The CDR3 is CASSERLAVFREQYF. Written as DNA, the CDR3 is TGTGCCAGCAGCGAGCGACTAGCGGTCTTTCGGGAGCAGTACTTC.

The V call is TRBV7-2, the J call TRBJ2-5; TRBD2 aligns across 11 bases. This CDR3 spans 16 amino acids. The ends lost 5 bases at V and 0 bases at J; junction bases unmatched: 5. The V gene's germline CDR1 is SGHTA and CDR2 FQGNSA. In DNA form, the CDR3 reads TGTGCCAGCAGCGCGCGACTAGCGGGATACCAAGAGACCCAGTACTTC. It yields the protein CASSARLAGYQETQYF.

The V gene is TRBV6-2 or TRBV6-3, the J gene TRBJ1-6; 8 bases are shared with TRBD1. CDR1 and CDR2 (germline): MNHEY, SVGEGT. The trim removed 2 bases at V and 7 bases at J, leaving 4 bases unmatched. This CDR3 has 15 amino acids. The CDR3 DNA reads TGTGCCAGCAGTTACCGGGACAGGATGAATTCACCCCTCCACTTT. It is translated as CASSYRDRMNSPLHF.

The chain uses TRBV19 and TRBJ2-2; TRBD1 aligns across 7 bases. The ends lost 5 bases at V and 4 bases at J; junction bases unmatched: 4. CDR3 length equals 14 residues. Germline CDR1 reads LNHDA; CDR2 reads SQIVND (reference sequence). The CDR3 nucleotides are TGTGCCAGTAGTTACAGGGGCCGCACCGGGGAGCTGTTTTTT. It specifies CASSYRGRTGELFF.

CDR3 amino acids: CASSSWAGYSNQPQHF. The CDR3 DNA is TGTGCCAGCAGCTCTTGGGCAGGGTATAGCAATCAGCCCCAGCATTTT. The chain joins TRBV7-2 to TRBJ1-5; a possible D gene is TRBD1 (5 bases). The CDR3 has 16 residues. V shed 4 bases and J shed 0 bases, with 13 bases lying between them. Germline CDR1 SGHTA, CDR2 FQGNSA.

The V gene is TRBV2, the J gene TRBJ1-6; TRBD1 matches 7 bases. The ends lost 1 base at V and 10 bases at J; junction bases unmatched: 4. Germline lookup yields CDR1 SNHLY and CDR2 FYNNEI. This CDR3 is 14 amino acids long. For the CDR3, the DNA is TGTGCCAGCAGTGAAGAGGGGGCCTGGTCACCCCTCCACTTT. Translating gives CASSEEGAWSPLHF.

V and J are TRBV9 and TRBJ1-5, with D possibly TRBD1 on 5 matching bases. The V end was cut by 3 bases, the J end by 3 bases, with 13 bases between. Germline CDR1 and CDR2: SGDLS and YYNGEE. CDR3 length: 15 amino acids. In nucleotides, the CDR3 is TGTGCCAGCAGCGCCCGCACAGGCCCCAATCAGCCCCAGCATTTT. This gives the protein CASSARTGPNQPQHF.

The V and J genes are TRBV5-1 and TRBJ2-7, with 11 bases fitting TRBD2. The length of the CDR3 is 14 residues. J gave up 4 bases and V 5 bases, and 5 bases lay outside the gene matches. CDR1 SGHRS and CDR2 YFSETQ come from the germline V gene. Written as DNA, the CDR3 is TGCGCCAGCAGGCGAACTAGCGGGGGATACGAGCAGTACTTC. Residues: CASRRTSGGYEQYF.

The rearrangement joins TRBV18 to TRBJ2-2; 7 nucleotides line up with TRBD2. Germline lookup yields CDR1 KGHSH and CDR2 LQKENI. There are 16 residues in the CDR3. Trimming took 1 base from V and 4 from J; bases not matched to a gene: 6. In nucleotides, the CDR3 is TGTGCCAGCTCACCACGTTTCAGGGAGGGCACCGGGGAGCTGTTTTTT. Amino acid sequence: CASSPRFREGTGELFF.

The chain joins TRBV6-5 to TRBJ2-3; 8 bases match TRBD1. After removal of 5 bases from V and 3 bases from J, the junction contained 4 bases not matched to a gene. CDR3 length: 14 amino acids. Looked up from germline, CDR1 is MNHEY and CDR2 is SVGAGI. The DNA for the CDR3 is TGTGCCAGCAGTACCAGGGGGCTTACAGATACGCAGTATTTT. This sequence encodes CASSTRGLTDTQYF.

This chain links TRBV5-1 with TRBJ2-7; TRBD1 might be the D (5 bases). The CDR3 totals 14 residues. Trimming removed 0 bases from V and 4 bases from J, with 11 bases in between. Germline CDR1 is SGHRS and CDR2 is YFSETQ. CDR3 DNA sequence: TGCGCCAGCAGCTTGGGGGCAGGGAAGTACGAGCAGTACTTC. Protein product: CASSLGAGKYEQYF.

This rearrangement joins TRBV5-1 to TRBJ1-1; 7 positions agree with TRBD1. The CDR3 extends over 13 amino acids. CDR1 SGHRS and CDR2 YFSETQ come from the germline V gene. Unmatched junction bases numbered 12, after V lost 4 bases and J lost 12 bases. CDR3 in DNA: TGCGCCAGCAGCACAAGACAGGGTAATACGTCTTTCTTT. This encodes CASSTRQGNTSFF.

The chain uses TRBV19 and TRBJ2-3; the match to TRBD2 covers 7 bases. Germline CDR1 reads LNHDA; CDR2 reads SQIVND (reference sequence). Trimming took 5 bases from V and 5 from J; bases not matched to a gene: 13. This CDR3 is built from 16 residues. CDR3: CASSSRMAGEVDTQYF. The DNA of the CDR3 is TGTGCCAGTAGTTCCCGCATGGCGGGGGAAGTAGATACGCAGTATTTT.

The chain uses TRBV5-1 and TRBJ1-2, with 8 nucleotides matching TRBD1. CDR1 and CDR2 (germline): SGHRS, YFSETQ. The V and J ends lost 3 bases and 1 base, in that order; junction bases with no gene match: 5. This CDR3 has 15 amino acids. CDR3 protein: CASSSGQGDNYGYTF. The CDR3 DNA is TGCGCCAGCAGCTCCGGACAGGGCGATAACTATGGCTACACCTTC.

DNA for the CDR3: TGTGCCAGCAACGTCCGGGACAGGCGTACTGAAGCTTTCTTT. This codes for CASNVRDRRTEAFF. The rearrangement uses TRBV6-5 and TRBJ1-1; 8 bases line up with TRBD1. This CDR3 is 14 amino acids long. Trimming cost V 7 bases and J 5 bases; bases outside gene matches: 9. Per the germline V gene, CDR1 is MNHEY and CDR2 is SVGAGI.

A word on this clone: Other DNA sequences in the same sample also yield this CDR3. The chain uses TRBV9 and TRBJ1-4, with D hard to call. Trimming removed 3 bases from V and 0 bases from J, with 12 bases in between. Germline CDR1 SGDLS, CDR2 YYNGEE. CDR3 size: 16 residues. The CDR3 reads CASSARGQATNEKLFF. In DNA, the CDR3 is TGTGCCAGCAGCGCGAGAGGGCAGGCAACTAATGAAAAACTGTTTTTT.

V usage is TRBV18 and J usage is TRBJ2-2; the D gene is possibly TRBD1 (6 bases). The germline V gene encodes CDR1 KGHSH and CDR2 LQKENI. Between the trimmed V and J ends, which lost 6 bases and 7 bases, there was a span of 18 bases. The length of the CDR3 is 15 residues. CDR3 amino acids: CASSQLTGDSGELFF. In nucleotides, the CDR3 is TGTGCCAGCTCTCAACTGACAGGCGACAGCGGGGAGCTGTTTTTT.

J is TRBJ1-1 and V is TRBV5-1; D call uncertain. The germline V and J ends were trimmed by 4 bases and 1 base, with 20 bases remaining between them. CDR1 and CDR2 (germline): SGHRS, YFSETQ. This CDR3 has 17 residues. In nucleotides, the CDR3 is TGCGCCAGCAGCCCGCATACAGTCCGGAATGAGAACACTGAAGCTTTCTTT. Translating gives CASSPHTVRNENTEAFF.

The gene calls are TRBV7-2 and TRBJ2-5; 9 bases align to TRBD2. The CDR3 has 15 amino acids. Per the germline V gene, CDR1 is SGHTA and CDR2 is FQGNSA. V gave up 1 base and J gave up 5 bases; unmatched junction bases: 5. Here the CDR3 DNA reads TGTGCCAGCAGCTTAGGCGGGGGGGCCGTTGAGACCCAGTACTTC. Amino acid sequence: CASSLGGGAVETQYF.

This rearrangement joins TRBV19 to TRBJ1-5; D gene ambiguous. The CDR3 runs 17 residues. Per germline, CDR1 LNHDA and CDR2 SQIVND (reference sequence). V gave up 6 bases and J gave up 2 bases, with 20 bases separating them. The CDR3 here is CASRGQVGIGGNQPQHF. The CDR3 DNA follows: TGTGCCAGTAGAGGGCAGGTCGGGATCGGTGGCAATCAGCCCCAGCATTTT.

V gene TRBV5-4 combines with J gene TRBJ2-3; D may be TRBD2 (5 bases). V was trimmed by 4 bases and J by 4 bases, leaving 13 bases between them. Germline V gives CDR1 SGHNT, CDR2 YYREEE (reference sequence). The length of the CDR3 is 14 residues. CDR3 region: CASSHRRGSDTQYF. Written as DNA, the CDR3 is TGTGCCAGCAGCCATAGACGAGGGTCAGATACGCAGTATTTT.

The DNA of the CDR3 is TGTGCCAGCAGTCCCAGGGCGGGACAGCTCTCTGGGGCCAACGTCCTGACTTTC. Translated, it gives CASSPRAGQLSGANVLTF. This chain connects TRBV27 to TRBJ2-6; possibly TRBD1 for D (7 bases). Germline V gene data show CDR1 as MNHEY and CDR2 as SMNVEV (reference sequence). Trimming took 5 bases from V and 0 from J, leaving 17 bases between them. The CDR3 contains 18 residues.

The CDR3 nucleotides are TGTGCCAGCAGCTCGGGACAGGGGCGCTTCAATGAGCAGTTCTTC. The encoded protein is CASSSGQGRFNEQFF. This rearrangement joins TRBV9 to TRBJ2-1, with TRBD1 matching 10 bases. CDR3 length equals 15 residues. The germline V gene encodes CDR1 SGDLS and CDR2 YYNGEE. V was pared by 4 bases and J by 6 bases, with 7 bases of the junction left unmatched. The variable domain in full, with the rest retrieved from reference TRBV9 and TRBJ2-1, is DSGVTQTPKHLITATGQRVTLRCSPRSGDLSVYWYQQSLDQGLQFLIQYYNGEERAKGNILERFSAQQFPDLHSELNLSSLELGDSALYFCASSSGQGRFNEQFFGPGTRLTVL.

The genes are TRBV6-5 and TRBJ1-1, with D possibly TRBD1 on 6 matching bases. V was shortened by 6 bases and J by 0 bases, with 11 bases between the two germline ends. Germline V gene sequence: CDR1 MNHEY, CDR2 SVGAGI. The CDR3 consists of 14 residues. The CDR3: CASSGQTLNTEAFF. The DNA of the CDR3 is TGTGCCAGCAGCGGACAGACCTTGAACACTGAAGCTTTCTTT.

This clone was detected only once. The same CDR3 arises from other DNA sequences in this sample as well. The CDR3 sequence is CASSLVGQPQHF. Here the CDR3 DNA reads TGTGCCAGCAGTCTAGTCGGGCAGCCCCAGCATTTT. The rearrangement uses TRBV28 and TRBJ1-5; D gene uncertain. Deletions cut 5 bases from V and 7 bases from J, with 9 bases between. Germline V lookup: CDR1 MDHEN, CDR2 SYDVKM. The CDR3 extends over 12 amino acids.

The genes are TRBV6-5 and TRBJ2-5, with 8 positions matching TRBD1. CDR3 size: 14 residues. Germline trimming cut 2 bases from V and 6 bases from J; bases unmatched to any gene: 5. Germline V gene sequence: CDR1 MNHEY, CDR2 SVGAGI. The chain's CDR3 is CASSYRTGPKTQYF. Here the CDR3 DNA reads TGTGCCAGCAGTTACCGGACAGGGCCGAAGACCCAGTACTTC.

The chain employs TRBV6-5 and TRBJ2-1; D is unclear. This CDR3 spans 13 amino acids. Germline V gene data show CDR1 as MNHEY and CDR2 as SVGAGI. V lost 0 bases, J lost 6 bases, and 6 bases lay in between. CDR3 region: CASSYSRFNEQFF. For the CDR3, the DNA is TGTGCCAGCAGTTACTCTCGGTTCAATGAGCAGTTCTTC.

This chain connects TRBV2 to TRBJ2-3, with 7 bases identical to TRBD2. The germline V gene has CDR1 SNHLY and CDR2 FYNNEI. V was pared by 4 bases and J by 1 base, with 5 bases of the junction left unmatched. The CDR3 loop spans 15 amino acids. DNA of the CDR3: TGTGCCAGCAGTGCGCCTAGCGGCGGCACAGATACGCAGTATTTT. The encoded protein is CASSAPSGGTDTQYF.